This T cell receptor beta chain emerged from a study of blood T cells in healthy people across ages. Study outcomes and limitations: It was held that diversity estimates obtained from one million T cells represented underestimates. Age brought a roughly linear fall in TCR beta diversity measured per million T cells. Reliance upon unsorted PBMCs precluded definitive naive versus antigen-experienced comparison. Both naive CD4+ cell counts and diversity were greater in long-lived donors than in aged donors.

Primers used in a second PCR of roughly 6 to 12 cycles were a sample-barcoded 5' primer and a J-beta primer mix. TCRdb reanalysed the 5' RACE reads using MiXCR and keeps one entry per CDR3 protein. There are 1.6 million or so distinct CDR3 sequences in the sample; 30% to 40% occur only once, and about 11% lies in the top ten. CDR3 length equals 12 residues. Looked up from germline, CDR1 is DFQATT and CDR2 is SNEGSKA (reference sequence). Trimming removed 6 bases at V and 0 bases at J, with 7 bases between. Only a few counts were recorded for this clonotype. Its cognate antigen is unknown. The V call is TRBV20-1, the J call TRBJ2-3; D call uncertain. The receptor was isolated from a woman aged 25 to 39 in good health. Sequencing was performed on blood. The CDR3 sequence is CSAPESTDTQYF. As DNA, the CDR3 is TGCAGTGCCCCAGAAAGCACAGATACGCAGTATTTT.